This paragraph reports one T cell receptor (beta chain). This sample is drawn from a study of blood T cell repertoires in COVID-19. Original processing notes: Reference gene primer amplification yielded estimated nucleated cell counts. Generated by immunoSEQ multiplex PCR, the TCRdb table keeps only in-frame clones and is missing some. That table supplies the V and J calls and clone size; D and trimming were determined from the DNA. The table lists under 200,000 clones, 70% to 80% of them singletons. Germline V CDR1 and CDR2: SEHNR, FQNEAQ (reference sequence). The CDR3 runs 15 residues. The V end was cut by 5 bases, the J end by 2 bases, with 16 bases between.

The receptor was isolated from a woman aged 55-70 years with COVID-19, enrolled during active disease. Sequencing input: peripheral blood. The J gene is TRBJ2-7, the V gene TRBV7-9, with D tentatively TRBD1 (6 bases). DNA of the CDR3: TGTGCCAGCAGCGCCACAGGGTTGAATCCCTACGAGCAGTACTTC. It codes for CASSATGLNPYEQYF.